These T cell receptor beta chains were read from a single sample in a study of radiation and T cells in renal cell carcinoma. The data were produced by immunoSEQ multiplex PCR, yet TCRdb's version contains in-frame clones alone and is incomplete. The sample holds 100,000 to 150,000 clones, around 83% seen once. The source material was blood, sampled from a patient whose treatment included radiotherapy and nephrectomy. The source of these receptors is a woman aged 55 to 70 with renal cell carcinoma. Both conserved end residues are part of each CDR3. The order of the fields is J gene, D gene, V gene, clone size, CDR3 protein, CDR3 DNA. The D gene is left open where the match is weak. Only part of the rows carry a size: once, few, many, or a class if the clone is expanded.

>TRBJ2-3|TRBD2|TRBV7-2|NA
CASSLVLAGALDTQYF
TGTGCCAGCAGCTTAGTTCTCGCGGGAGCGTTAGATACGCAGTATTTT
>TRBJ1-3|NA|TRBV9|NA
CASSGSRVQGFSGNTIYF
TGTGCCAGCAGCGGCTCTAGGGTCCAGGGGTTCTCTGGAAACACCATATATTTT
>TRBJ2-5|NA|TRBV7-9|NA
CASSSPLGAETQYF
TGTGCCAGCAGCTCCCCTCTCGGGGCAGAGACCCAGTACTTC
>TRBJ2-5|TRBD1|TRBV6-1|NA
CASTLGTGRQETQYF
TGTGCCAGCACCCTCGGGACAGGGCGTCAAGAGACCCAGTACTTC
>TRBJ1-1|NA|TRBV27|once
CASSLAWRNTEAFF
TGTGCCAGCAGTTTGGCCTGGAGGAACACTGAAGCTTTCTTT
>TRBJ2-7|TRBD1|TRBV6-5|NA
CASSSLNRGLDEQYF
TGTGCCAGCAGTTCGTTAAACAGGGGGCTGGACGAGCAGTACTTC
>TRBJ2-5|NA|TRBV29-1|NA
CSVAKGTVEVGTQYF
TGCAGCGTTGCTAAAGGGACGGTAGAGGTTGGGACCCAGTACTTC
>TRBJ1-1|NA|TRBV5-6|NA
CASSLAHTMNTEAFF
TGTGCCAGCAGCTTGGCTCACACGATGAACACTGAAGCTTTCTTT
>TRBJ2-3|TRBD2|TRBV9|NA
CASSKSGGASTDTQYF
TGTGCCAGCAGCAAGAGCGGGGGCGCTAGCACAGATACGCAGTATTTT
>TRBJ2-3|NA|TRBV19|NA
CASSILTSKQDTQYF
TGTGCCAGTAGTATACTTACCAGTAAGCAAGATACGCAGTATTTT
>TRBJ2-7|NA|TRBV5-5|once
CASSPLFYEQYF
TGTGCCAGCAGCCCTTTGTTCTACGAGCAGTACTTC
>TRBJ2-1|NA|TRBV5-1|NA
CASSLGDGYNEQFF
TGCGCCAGCAGCTTGGGGGACGGGTACAATGAGCAGTTCTTC
>TRBJ1-2|TRBD1|TRBV5-1|NA
CASAPDRGPYGYTF
TGCGCCAGCGCCCCGGACAGGGGTCCTTATGGCTACACCTTC
>TRBJ2-7|TRBD2|TRBV7-2|NA
CASSLGLAEQYF
TGTGCCAGCAGCCTGGGACTAGCGGAGCAGTACTTC
>TRBJ2-5|TRBD1|TRBV6-1|NA
CASSDPPTGLETQYF
TGTGCCAGCAGTGACCCCCCGACAGGGTTGGAGACCCAGTACTTC
>TRBJ2-1|NA|TRBV18|NA
CASFQGQRNEQFF
TGTGCCAGCTTCCAAGGACAGAGGAATGAGCAGTTCTTC
>TRBJ1-4|NA|TRBV28|once
CASSSPGDNEKLFF
TGTGCCAGCAGTTCGCCCGGGGATAATGAAAAACTGTTTTTT
>TRBJ2-4|TRBD2|TRBV5-6|NA
CASSLGFGGNIQYF
TGTGCCAGCAGCTTGGGTTTCGGGGGGAACATTCAGTACTTC
>TRBJ1-1|NA|TRBV6-5|NA
CASRQGTYTEAFF
TGTGCCAGCAGGCAGGGGACCTACACTGAAGCTTTCTTT
>TRBJ2-7|TRBD1|TRBV29-1|NA
CSVAPDRDEQYF
TGCAGCGTTGCCCCAGACAGGGACGAGCAGTACTTC
>TRBJ2-5|NA|TRBV5-6|once
CASSLAGGQETQYF
TGTGCCAGCAGCTTGGCTGGGGGTCAAGAGACCCAGTACTTC
>TRBJ1-1|NA|TRBV27|NA
CASSLLGPNTEAFF
TGTGCCAGCAGCCTCTTGGGGCCGAACACTGAAGCTTTCTTT
>TRBJ1-2|TRBD1|TRBV27|once
CASSLWGSTGGYGYTF
TGTGCCAGCAGTTTATGGGGTTCGACAGGGGGCTATGGCTACACCTTC
>TRBJ2-1|NA|TRBV2|NA
CASVIKYRDPSKYNEQFF
TGTGCCAGCGTCATCAAGTACAGAGATCCCTCGAAATACAATGAGCAGTTCTTC
>TRBJ1-5|TRBD1|TRBV5-6|NA
CASSFRDRGHQPQHF
TGTGCCAGCAGCTTTCGGGACAGGGGGCATCAGCCCCAGCATTTT
>TRBJ1-2|TRBD1|TRBV5-4|NA
CASSSRDRVPRFGYTF
TGTGCCAGCAGCTCCCGGGACAGGGTCCCCCGTTTTGGCTACACCTTC
>TRBJ2-3|NA|TRBV2|NA
CASSDWTNTDTQYF
TGTGCCAGCAGTGATTGGACCAACACAGATACGCAGTATTTT
>TRBJ1-2|TRBD1|TRBV7-6|NA
CASSEGTGDRANYGYTF
TGTGCCAGCAGTGAAGGGACAGGGGACAGAGCTAACTATGGCTACACCTTC
>TRBJ1-1|NA|TRBV29-1|NA
CSVDRDTTNTEAFF
TGCAGCGTTGATCGGGACACAACAAACACTGAAGCTTTCTTT
>TRBJ1-1|NA|TRBV19|NA
CASSPWTVGTEAFF
TGTGCCAGTAGTCCATGGACTGTAGGGACTGAAGCTTTCTTT
>TRBJ1-5|NA|TRBV2|NA
CASSVGRQGNQPQHF
TGTGCCAGTAGTGTAGGTAGGCAGGGGAATCAGCCCCAGCATTTT
>TRBJ2-3|NA|TRBV4-2|NA
CASSQDPHRADTQYF
TGTGCCAGCAGCCAAGACCCCCACAGGGCAGATACGCAGTATTTT
>TRBJ2-7|NA|TRBV27|NA
CASRDVHYEQYF
TGTGCCAGCCGGGACGTACACTACGAGCAGTACTTC
>TRBJ2-3|NA|TRBV7-6|NA
CASSSVGGTDTQYF
TGTGCCAGCAGCTCAGTCGGGGGAACAGATACGCAGTATTTT
>TRBJ2-1|NA|TRBV27|NA
CASRHSTLIDEQFF
TGTGCCAGCCGCCATAGTACACTGATCGATGAGCAGTTCTTC
>TRBJ2-2|NA|TRBV11-1|few
CASSSRDTGELFF
TGTGCCAGCAGCTCCCGGGACACCGGGGAGCTGTTTTTT
>TRBJ2-7|NA|TRBV11-2|NA
CASSPFPTVGSYEQYF
TGTGCCAGCAGCCCCTTTCCGACGGTGGGGTCCTACGAGCAGTACTTC
>TRBJ1-4|TRBD1|TRBV19|NA
CASRPTGYTTNEKLFF
TGTGCCTCCCGGCCGACAGGGTATACAACTAATGAAAAACTGTTTTTT
>TRBJ2-7|TRBD1|TRBV2|NA
CASSTQGYEQYF
TGTGCCAGCAGCACACAGGGGTACGAGCAGTACTTC
>TRBJ1-1|NA|TRBV6-5|few
CASSYGGVNTEAFF
TGTGCCAGCAGTTATGGAGGCGTGAACACTGAAGCTTTCTTT